This T cell receptor beta chain was captured by sequencing in a study of cytotoxic CD8 clonotypes in ibrutinib-treated CLL. Study details: The patients comprised about a dozen relapsed/refractory and about 14 treatment-naive cases, about 18 IGHV unmutated. Points from the study as a whole: The study found baseline clonality above age-matched healthy donors, tracking circulating CD8+ T-cell counts. At progression, clonality fell back toward baseline after rising at ibrutinib response.

The repertoire was sequenced with immunoSEQ multiplex PCR; TCRdb's copy has only in-frame clones and lacks some. This sample yields about 300,000 clones, of which about 72% are seen a single time; about 6% belongs to the top ten. As regards this clone: No antigen is known for it.

Germline V CDR1 and CDR2: SGHTA, FQGTGA. CDR3 size: 15 residues. Unmatched junction bases numbered 7, after V lost 6 bases and J lost 7 bases. From cryopreserved PBMCs came 2 to 2.5 micrograms of genomic DNA used for TCR beta libraries. The sample here was PBMCs, taken at disease progression, from a patient treated with ibrutinib. The rearrangement links TRBV7-3 to TRBJ2-1; 12 bases align to TRBD2. The clonotype comes from a human donor with chronic lymphocytic leukemia. CDR3 protein: CASSNPGLAGNEQFF. CDR3 DNA sequence: TGTGCCAGCAGTAATCCGGGACTAGCGGGTAATGAGCAGTTCTTC.